The 2 T cell receptor beta chains below were found in one sample sequenced in a study of T cell responses to AZD1222 COVID-19 vaccine (dated by TCRdb to the early 2020s). Receptor amplification or capture employed the immunoSEQ multiplex PCR assay. Entries here come from immuneACCESS through TCRdb and include only in-frame sequences with V and J called. Some clones fail to appear in such tables; in the studies checked, an unresolved V gene covers under half of the shortfall, and the cause of the remainder is unknown. The sample profile shows around 120,000 clones; about 90% of them were found once. Of the sample, about 1.6% is held by the ten largest clones. Sample time point, as interpreted from the label and publication: about 28 days (+/-7) after the second vaccine dose. Source: peripheral blood, taken 28 days after the second AZD1222 dose. All receptors come from an adult who received the AZD1222 COVID-19 vaccine.

The chain has TRBV10-3 and TRBJ2-7, with TRBD2 matching over 9 bases. Germline loops: CDR1 ENHRY, CDR2 SYGVKD. The CDR3 has 13 residues. After removal of 8 bases from V and 4 bases from J, the junction contained 6 bases not matched to a gene. CDR3 in amino acids: CAILQGLAYEQYF. The CDR3 coding sequence is TGTGCCATCCTACAGGGACTAGCTTACGAGCAGTACTTC.

The rearrangement joins TRBV19 to TRBJ2-3; 16 positions agree with TRBD2. V gave up 4 bases and J gave up 0 bases; unmatched junction bases: 4. CDR3 length: 18 amino acids. The germline V gene has CDR1 LNHDA and CDR2 SQIVND (reference sequence). The CDR3 region has the DNA TGTGCCAGTAGTACGGGACTAGCGGGAGGGAGTAGCACAGATACGCAGTATTTT. Amino acid sequence: CASSTGLAGGSSTDTQYF.